This T cell receptor (beta chain) was documented in a study of control samples from healthy donors and cancer patients. The CDR3 is 15 amino acids. The germline V and J ends were trimmed by 6 bases and 2 bases, with 14 bases remaining between them. Germline-derived CDR1 and CDR2 are WSHSY and SAAADI. TCRdb's table, derived via immunoSEQ multiplex PCR, lists solely in-frame clones and lacks some. The table records 100,000 to 150,000 clones, around 92% of them present only once. The sample consisted of PBMCs. The chain recombines TRBV10-2 with TRBJ2-1; D possibly matches TRBD1 or TRBD2 (5 bases each). This clonotype was obtained from an elderly man with head and neck cancer. DNA for the CDR3: TGCGCCAGCAGACCCGGGGCAGACCCCTACAATGAGCAGTTCTTC. Amino acids: CASRPGADPYNEQFF.